This is a list of T cell receptor beta chains from one sample in a study of T cells in Graves' hyperthyroidism and ophthalmopathy. TCRdb re-analysed the multiplex PCR reads in MiXCR, keeping a single row per CDR3 protein. The sample carries about 460,000 distinct CDR3 sequences, 22% recorded once. Sequences were obtained from blood. Every receptor here comes from a woman in her seventies with Graves' ophthalmopathy. CDR3s include the opening cysteine and the closing phenylalanine or tryptophan. D genes are given only for firm matches. Size is omitted from some rows. Given values are once, few, many or a class for expanded clones.

d_call j_call v_call clone_size cdr3_aa cdr3_nt
. TRBJ2-1 TRBV7-9 . CASGASYNEQFF TGTGCCAGCGGAGCCTCCTACAATGAGCAGTTCTTC
. TRBJ2-7 TRBV6-2/TRBV6-3 . CASNEQSYEQYF TGTGCCAGCAACGAACAGTCCTACGAGCAGTACTTC
. TRBJ2-1 TRBV2 . CASMVREVPFF TGTGCCAGCATGGTGAGGGAGGTTCCGTTCTTC
TRBD1 TRBJ2-7 TRBV12-5 many CASGLDTGGERYF TGTGCTAGTGGTTTGGACACAGGGGGAGAGCGGTACTTC
. TRBJ1-4 TRBV6-1 few CASSDSMTATNEKLFF TGTGCCAGCAGTGATTCAATGACCGCAACTAATGAAAAACTGTTTTTT
TRBD1 TRBJ2-1 TRBV2 many CASSEGTGNEQFF TGTGCCAGCAGTGAAGGGACAGGGAACGAGCAGTTCTTC
. TRBJ2-7 TRBV5-1 . CASSSIPGTSSYEQYF TGCGCCAGCAGCTCAATACCCGGGACCAGCTCCTACGAGCAGTACTTC
. TRBJ1-5 TRBV19 few CASSMGRGNQPQHF TGTGCCAGTAGCATGGGACGTGGGAATCAGCCCCAGCATTTT
. TRBJ2-7 TRBV28 many CASIMGGAYEQYF TGTGCCAGCATAATGGGCGGTGCCTACGAGCAGTACTTC
. TRBJ2-7 TRBV2 few CASSELTYEQYF TGTGCCAGCAGTGAACTAACCTACGAGCAGTACTTC
. TRBJ2-4 TRBV28 . CASSPPLRDIQYF TGTGCCAGCAGTCCCCCTCTGAGGGACATTCAGTACTTC
TRBD2 TRBJ2-3 TRBV13 few CASSPSGSLGTQYF TGTGCCAGCAGCCCCAGCGGGAGTCTGGGTACGCAGTATTTT
. TRBJ2-7 TRBV7-9 . CASSPPALGEQYF TGTGCCAGCAGCCCACCGGCACTTGGCGAGCAGTACTTC
. TRBJ2-2 TRBV7-8 few CASSLPQWEKRGELFF TGTGCCAGCAGCCTACCTCAGTGGGAGAAGAGAGGGGAGCTGTTTTTT
. TRBJ2-7 TRBV30 few CAWSKKRDEQYF TGTGCCTGGAGTAAAAAGCGGGACGAGCAGTACTTC
TRBD2 TRBJ2-5 TRBV6-2/TRBV6-3 . CASRRFLLAAKETQYF TGTGCCAGCAGGCGCTTCCTACTAGCGGCTAAAGAGACCCAGTACTTC
TRBD1 TRBJ2-7 TRBV4-3 few CASSPSGTGKNEQYF TGCGCCAGCAGCCCGTCCGGGACAGGGAAGAACGAGCAGTACTTC
TRBD2 TRBJ2-1 TRBV9 . CASSPRTSEYNEQFF TGTGCCAGCAGCCCCCGGACTAGCGAGTACAATGAGCAGTTCTTC
. TRBJ2-5 TRBV10-3 many CAIGHGSEGETQYF TGTGCCATCGGCCACGGGAGTGAGGGAGAGACCCAGTACTTC
. TRBJ1-3 TRBV7-9 . CASSLVTQGNTIYF TGTGCCAGCAGCTTAGTGACCCAAGGAAACACCATATATTTT
. TRBJ2-1 TRBV27 . CASSGNHQGEQFF TGTGCCAGCAGTGGGAACCACCAGGGTGAGCAGTTCTTC
TRBD1 TRBJ1-2 TRBV6-5 . CASSYRQGRWSYGYTF TGTGCCAGCAGTTACCGACAGGGAAGGTGGTCCTATGGCTACACCTTC
. TRBJ2-7 TRBV19 . CASSIGALGEQYF TGTGCCAGTAGTATCGGGGCCCTGGGCGAGCAGTACTTC
TRBD2 TRBJ2-7 TRBV3-1 . CASSQGAGFYEQYF TGTGCCAGCAGCCAAGGAGCGGGATTTTACGAGCAGTACTTC
. TRBJ1-6 TRBV12-5 few CASGFDGGSYNSPLHF TGTGCTAGTGGTTTTGACGGTGGCTCCTATAATTCACCCCTCCACTTT
TRBD1 TRBJ1-4 TRBV7-9 . CATGLGGTGHEKLFF TGTGCCACAGGCTTAGGGGGGACAGGCCATGAAAAACTGTTTTTT
. TRBJ2-7 TRBV20-1 few CSARDRGGILFNEQYF TGCAGTGCTAGAGATAGGGGCGGGATTCTTTTCAACGAGCAGTACTTC
. TRBJ2-3 TRBV7-9 few CATQKTDTQYF TGTGCCACCCAGAAGACAGATACGCAGTATTTT
. TRBJ1-1 TRBV7-2 few CASSRPSGGGTEAFF TGTGCCAGCAGCCGCCCCTCTGGGGGCGGGACTGAAGCTTTCTTT
. TRBJ2-1 TRBV12-3/TRBV12-4 . CASSPRKGNNEQFF TGTGCCAGCAGCCCCCGGAAGGGCAACAATGAGCAGTTCTTC
. TRBJ2-7 TRBV7-2 . CASSPRSEQYF TGTGCCAGCAGCCCACGGTCCGAGCAGTACTTC
TRBD2 TRBJ2-3 TRBV12-3/TRBV12-4 many CASSLRTSGSFGTDTQYF TGTGCCAGCAGTTTGAGGACTAGCGGGAGTTTCGGCACAGATACGCAGTATTTT
. TRBJ2-2 TRBV19 . CASSPPAAGSPLFF TGTGCCAGTAGCCCTCCCGCGGCGGGGTCTCCGCTGTTTTTT
TRBD1 TRBJ2-1 TRBV19 . CASSLGGQTIYNEQFF TGTGCCAGTAGTCTTGGGGGACAGACTATATACAATGAGCAGTTCTTC
TRBD2 TRBJ2-1 TRBV6-1 . CASSHYRGLAGGRNEQFF TGTGCCAGCAGCCACTACAGGGGCCTAGCGGGAGGGCGAAATGAGCAGTTCTTC
. TRBJ1-2 TRBV19 few CAGPGFYGYTF TGTGCCGGACCCGGGTTCTATGGCTACACCTTC
. TRBJ2-2 TRBV3-1 many CASRPGRNTGELFF TGCGCCAGCAGGCCGGGACGGAACACCGGGGAGCTGTTTTTT
. TRBJ2-1 TRBV5-1 few CASSLGQWDEQFF TGCGCCAGCAGCTTGGGACAGTGGGATGAGCAGTTCTTC
TRBD2 TRBJ2-1 TRBV18 few CASSPGLDNEQFF TGTGCCAGCTCACCCGGACTAGACAATGAGCAGTTCTTC
TRBD2 TRBJ2-5 TRBV5-4 . CASSVGLAVQETQYF TGTGCCAGCAGCGTGGGACTAGCGGTACAAGAGACCCAGTACTTC
. TRBJ1-6 TRBV10-3 few CAISERASNSPLHF TGTGCCATCAGTGAAAGGGCGAGTAATTCACCCCTCCACTTT
. TRBJ2-3 TRBV7-3 few CASSAGLADTQYF TGTGCCAGCAGCGCTGGACTTGCAGATACGCAGTATTTT
. TRBJ1-1 TRBV6-1 few CASSEGTEAFF TGTGCCAGCAGTGAAGGCACTGAAGCTTTCTTT
TRBD2 TRBJ2-2 TRBV20-1 . CSARDRGTSTGELFF TGCAGTGCTAGAGATCGTGGGACTAGCACCGGGGAGCTGTTTTTT
. TRBJ2-1 TRBV9 . CASSVGSDEQFF TGTGCCAGCAGCGTAGGGTCTGATGAGCAGTTCTTC
. TRBJ2-3 TRBV7-2 . CASSLVLGHLTDTQYF TGTGCCAGCAGCTTAGTTCTGGGACACCTCACAGATACGCAGTATTTT
. TRBJ1-2 TRBV20-1 . CSARDRQGYGYTF TGCAGTGCTAGGGACAGACAAGGATATGGCTACACCTTC
. TRBJ1-1 TRBV7-3 many CASSLGAERNTEAFF TGTGCCAGCAGTTTAGGGGCAGAGAGGAACACTGAAGCTTTCTTT
. TRBJ2-1 TRBV2 many CASSQGLNSYNEQFF TGTGCCAGCAGCCAGGGACTCAACTCCTACAATGAGCAGTTCTTC
TRBD2 TRBJ2-3 TRBV5-6 few CASSDGGGPDTQYF TGTGCCAGCAGCGACGGGGGGGGACCAGATACGCAGTATTTT
. TRBJ2-1 TRBV10-1 . CASSFQRYNEQFF TGCGCCAGCAGTTTCCAAAGATACAATGAGCAGTTCTTC
TRBD1 TRBJ1-4 TRBV7-6 . CASSPIRQGVNEKLFF TGTGCCAGCAGCCCGATTCGACAGGGGGTCAATGAAAAACTGTTTTTT
. TRBJ2-7 TRBV11-2 . CASRYRETGNSYGEQYF TGTGCCAGCAGGTACCGGGAGACAGGGAACAGTTACGGCGAGCAGTACTTC
. TRBJ2-5 TRBV28 many CASLTRAPYVETQYF TGTGCCAGCTTAACTAGGGCCCCGTATGTAGAGACCCAGTACTTC
TRBD2 TRBJ2-1 TRBV20-1 few CSARGGRVVNEQFF TGCAGTGCTAGAGGAGGGAGGGTGGTCAATGAGCAGTTCTTC
TRBD1 TRBJ2-5 TRBV28 many CASSYTGAQETQYF TGTGCCAGCAGTTATACAGGGGCCCAAGAGACCCAGTACTTC
TRBD2 TRBJ2-1 TRBV10-3 few CAISVLAGGNNEQFF TGTGCCATCAGCGTACTAGCGGGAGGTAACAATGAGCAGTTCTTC
. TRBJ1-1 TRBV12-3/TRBV12-4 many CASSLAEGEAFF TGTGCCAGCAGTTTAGCGGAAGGAGAAGCTTTCTTT
. TRBJ2-1 TRBV5-5 . CASSLGLWAGEQFF TGTGCCAGCAGCCTGGGACTCTGGGCCGGTGAGCAGTTCTTC